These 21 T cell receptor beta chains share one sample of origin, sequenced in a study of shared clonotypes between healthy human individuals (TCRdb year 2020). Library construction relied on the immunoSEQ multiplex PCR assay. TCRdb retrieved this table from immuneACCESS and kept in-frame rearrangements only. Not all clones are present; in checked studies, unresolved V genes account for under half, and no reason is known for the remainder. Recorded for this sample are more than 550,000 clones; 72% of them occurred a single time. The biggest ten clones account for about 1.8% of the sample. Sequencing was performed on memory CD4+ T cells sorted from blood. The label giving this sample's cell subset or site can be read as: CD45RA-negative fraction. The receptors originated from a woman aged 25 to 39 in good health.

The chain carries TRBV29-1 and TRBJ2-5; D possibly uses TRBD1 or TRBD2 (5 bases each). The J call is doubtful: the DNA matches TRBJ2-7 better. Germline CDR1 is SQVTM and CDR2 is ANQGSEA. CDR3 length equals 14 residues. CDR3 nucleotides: TGCAGCGTCGAACCCGGGACGGGACCCAACGAGCAGTACTTC. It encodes CSVEPGTGPNEQYF.

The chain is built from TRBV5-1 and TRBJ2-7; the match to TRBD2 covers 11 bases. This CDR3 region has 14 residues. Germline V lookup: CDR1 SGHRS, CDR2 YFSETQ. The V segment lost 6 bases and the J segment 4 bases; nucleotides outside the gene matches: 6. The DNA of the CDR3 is TGCGCCAGCAAGCCGGGACTAGCGGAATACGAGCAGTACTTC. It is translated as CASKPGLAEYEQYF. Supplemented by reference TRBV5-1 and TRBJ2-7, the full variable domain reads KAGVTQTPRYLIKTRGQQVTLSCSPISGHRSVSWYQQTPGQGLQFLFEYFSETQRNKGNFPGRFSGRQFSNSRSEMNVSTLELGDSALYLCASKPGLAEYEQYFGPGTRLTVT.

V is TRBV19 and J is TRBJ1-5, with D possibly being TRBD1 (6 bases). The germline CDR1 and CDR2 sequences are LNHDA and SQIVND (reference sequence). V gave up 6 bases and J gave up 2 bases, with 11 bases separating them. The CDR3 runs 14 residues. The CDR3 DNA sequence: TGTGCCAGTAGATCTGGGGGCGGCAATCAGCCCCAGCATTTT. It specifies CASRSGGGNQPQHF.

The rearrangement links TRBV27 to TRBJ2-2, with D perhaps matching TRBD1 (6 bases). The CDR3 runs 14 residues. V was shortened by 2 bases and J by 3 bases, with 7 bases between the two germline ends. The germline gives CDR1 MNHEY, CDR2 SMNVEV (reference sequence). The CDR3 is CASSLPGDTGELFF. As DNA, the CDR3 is TGTGCCAGCAGTTTACCAGGGGACACCGGGGAGCTGTTTTTT.

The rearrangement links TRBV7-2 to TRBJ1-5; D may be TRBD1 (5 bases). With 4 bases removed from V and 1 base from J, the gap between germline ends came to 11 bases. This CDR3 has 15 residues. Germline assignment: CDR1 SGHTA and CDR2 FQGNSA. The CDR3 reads CASSSTGVSNQPQHF. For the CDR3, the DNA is TGTGCCAGCAGCTCCACGGGGGTGAGCAATCAGCCCCAGCATTTT.

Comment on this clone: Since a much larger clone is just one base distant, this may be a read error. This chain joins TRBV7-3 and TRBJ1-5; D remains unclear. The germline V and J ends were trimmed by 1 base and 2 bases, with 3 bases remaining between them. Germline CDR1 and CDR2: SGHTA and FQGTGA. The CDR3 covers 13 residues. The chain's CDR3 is CASSLKGNQPQHF. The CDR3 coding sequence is TGTGCCAGCAGCTTAAAGGGCAATCAGCCCCAGCATTTT.

CDR3 in amino acids: CASNHPLAPTDTQYF. The CDR3 nucleotides are TGTGCCAGCAACCACCCCCTAGCGCCCACAGATACGCAGTATTTT. This chain uses TRBV27 with TRBJ2-3; D perhaps matches TRBD2 (6 bases). Trimming pared 7 bases from V and 2 bases from J, leaving 16 bases between. Germline values: CDR1 MNHEY, CDR2 SMNVEV (reference sequence). The CDR3 loop spans 15 amino acids.

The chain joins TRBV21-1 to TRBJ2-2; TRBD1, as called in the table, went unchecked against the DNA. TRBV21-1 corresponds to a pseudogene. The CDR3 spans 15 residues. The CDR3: CASSRQQGSTGELFF. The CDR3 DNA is TGTGCCAGCAGCAGGCAGCAGGGGAGCACCGGGGAGCTGTTTTTT.

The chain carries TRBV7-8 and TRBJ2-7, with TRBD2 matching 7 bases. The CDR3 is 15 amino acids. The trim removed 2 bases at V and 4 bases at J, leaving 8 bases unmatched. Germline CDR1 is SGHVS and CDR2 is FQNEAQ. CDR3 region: CASSLREGGQYEQYF. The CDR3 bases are TGTGCCAGCAGCTTAAGGGAGGGAGGGCAATACGAGCAGTACTTC.

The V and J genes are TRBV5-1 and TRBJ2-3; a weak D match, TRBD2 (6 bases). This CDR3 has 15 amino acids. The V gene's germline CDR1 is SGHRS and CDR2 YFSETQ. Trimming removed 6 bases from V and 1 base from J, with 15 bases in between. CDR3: CASNRWEVGTDTQYF. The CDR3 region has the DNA TGCGCCAGCAACCGATGGGAGGTGGGCACAGATACGCAGTATTTT. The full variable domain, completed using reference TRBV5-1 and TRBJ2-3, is KAGVTQTPRYLIKTRGQQVTLSCSPISGHRSVSWYQQTPGQGLQFLFEYFSETQRNKGNFPGRFSGRQFSNSRSEMNVSTLELGDSALYLCASNRWEVGTDTQYFGPGTRLTVL.

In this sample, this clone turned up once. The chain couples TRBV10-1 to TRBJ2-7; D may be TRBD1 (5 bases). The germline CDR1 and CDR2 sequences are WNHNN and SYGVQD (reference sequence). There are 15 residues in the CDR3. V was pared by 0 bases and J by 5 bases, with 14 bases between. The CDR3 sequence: CASSESRQPSHEQYF. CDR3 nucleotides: TGCGCCAGCAGTGAGTCGAGACAGCCCAGCCACGAGCAGTACTTC.

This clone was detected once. The CDR3 sequence: CASSEDRVIPEAFF. The CDR3, as DNA: TGTGCCAGCAGTGAAGACAGGGTCATACCTGAAGCTTTCTTT. This chain joins TRBV6-1 and TRBJ1-1; perhaps TRBD1 as D (6 bases). The CDR3 is 14 residues long. V dropped 1 base and J dropped 6 bases, with 12 bases sitting between them. The V gene's germline CDR1 is MNHNS and CDR2 SASEGT.

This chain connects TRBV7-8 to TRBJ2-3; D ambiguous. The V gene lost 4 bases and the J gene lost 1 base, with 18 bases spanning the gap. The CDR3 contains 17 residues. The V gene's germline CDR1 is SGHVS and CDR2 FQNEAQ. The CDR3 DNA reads TGTGCCAGCAGCTCCCCAAAGGGCAGGACGGGCACAGATACGCAGTATTTT. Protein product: CASSSPKGRTGTDTQYF.

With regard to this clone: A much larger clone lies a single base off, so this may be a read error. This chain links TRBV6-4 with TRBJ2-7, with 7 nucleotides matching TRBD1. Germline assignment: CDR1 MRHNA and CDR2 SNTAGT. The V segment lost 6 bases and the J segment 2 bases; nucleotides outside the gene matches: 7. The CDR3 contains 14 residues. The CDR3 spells CASSFTGDPYEQYF. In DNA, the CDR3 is TGTGCCAGCAGCTTCACAGGGGACCCCTACGAGCAGTACTTC.

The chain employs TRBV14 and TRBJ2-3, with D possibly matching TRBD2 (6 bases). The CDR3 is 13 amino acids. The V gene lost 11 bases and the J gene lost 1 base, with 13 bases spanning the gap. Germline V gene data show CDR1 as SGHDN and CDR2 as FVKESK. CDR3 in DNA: TGTGCCTGCGGGGTAGCGGGCACAGATACGCAGTATTTT. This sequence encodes CACGVAGTDTQYF.

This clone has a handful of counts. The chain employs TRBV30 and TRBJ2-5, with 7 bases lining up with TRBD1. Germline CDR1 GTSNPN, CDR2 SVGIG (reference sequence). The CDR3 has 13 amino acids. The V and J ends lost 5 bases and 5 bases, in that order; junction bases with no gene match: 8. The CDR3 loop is CAWGLQGLETQYF. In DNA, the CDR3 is TGTGCCTGGGGATTACAGGGGCTGGAGACCCAGTACTTC.

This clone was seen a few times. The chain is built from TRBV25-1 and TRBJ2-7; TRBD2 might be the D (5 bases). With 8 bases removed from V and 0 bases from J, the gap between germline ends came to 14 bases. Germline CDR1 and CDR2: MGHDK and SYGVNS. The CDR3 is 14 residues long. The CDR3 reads CASGSARDSYEQYF. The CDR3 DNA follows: TGTGCCAGCGGTAGCGCGCGTGACTCCTACGAGCAGTACTTC.

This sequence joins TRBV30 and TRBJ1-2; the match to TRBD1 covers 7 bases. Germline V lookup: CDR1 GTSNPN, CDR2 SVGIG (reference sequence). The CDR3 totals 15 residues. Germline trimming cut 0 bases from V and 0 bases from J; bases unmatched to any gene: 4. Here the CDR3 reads CAWSVQGGANYGYTF. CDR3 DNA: TGTGCCTGGAGTGTCCAGGGGGGAGCTAACTATGGCTACACCTTC.

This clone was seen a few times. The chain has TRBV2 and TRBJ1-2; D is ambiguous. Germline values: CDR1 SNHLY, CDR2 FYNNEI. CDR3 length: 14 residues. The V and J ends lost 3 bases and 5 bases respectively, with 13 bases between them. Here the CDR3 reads CASSENGGRYGYTF. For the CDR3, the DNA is TGTGCCAGCAGTGAGAATGGCGGGAGATATGGCTACACCTTC.

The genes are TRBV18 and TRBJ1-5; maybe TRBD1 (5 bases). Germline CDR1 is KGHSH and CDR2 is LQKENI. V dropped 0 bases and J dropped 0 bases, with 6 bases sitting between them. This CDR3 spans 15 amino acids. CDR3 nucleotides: TGTGCCAGCTCACCACCGGGACTTAGCAATCAGCCCCAGCATTTT. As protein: CASSPPGLSNQPQHF.

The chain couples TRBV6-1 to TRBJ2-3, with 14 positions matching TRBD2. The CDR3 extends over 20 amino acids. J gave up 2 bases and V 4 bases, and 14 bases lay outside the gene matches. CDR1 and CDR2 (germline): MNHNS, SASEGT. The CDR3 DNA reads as TGTGCCAGCAGTGGGGTAACGACTAGCGGGAGGGCGGATCCCACAGATACGCAGTATTTT. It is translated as CASSGVTTSGRADPTDTQYF.